This T cell receptor beta chain comes out of a study of beta chain features in type 1 diabetes. Broader study findings: Among patients with Type 1 diabetes, TCRB CDR3s were moderately but significantly shorter in every one of the four CD4+ subsets. Junctions at VDJ sites from type 1 diabetes patients had fewer insertions and more deletions.

Expressed TCRB transcripts were sequenced after all isolated RNA was converted to cDNA. Data came from immunoSEQ multiplex PCR; TCRdb stores just in-frame clones and leaves some out. The sample holds more than 550,000 clones; roughly 13% are singletons and the top ten take 0.035% to 0.045%. This clone was observed a few times. The target antigen is unknown. V lost 0 bases, J lost 5 bases, and 5 bases lay in between. Germline V CDR1 and CDR2: LNHNV, YYDKDF (reference sequence). The CDR3 sequence is 12 residues long. The sequencing sample was made of naive CD4+ T cells from blood. V gene TRBV15 combines with J gene TRBJ2-7, with D unresolved. The origin of this receptor is a young man with type 1 diabetes. The CDR3 DNA follows: TGTGCCACCAGCAGAGATCACAACGAGCAGTACTTC. It translates to CATSRDHNEQYF.